The source of this T cell receptor (beta chain) is a study of Ad26.COV2.S vaccination and SARS-CoV-2 variants. The J segment lost 2 bases and the V segment lost 7 bases, leaving 3 bases of the junction unmatched. This CDR3 region has 14 residues. Germline-derived CDR1 and CDR2 are KGHDR and SFDVKD. Regarding this clone: Its antigen remains unknown.

The sample's treatment: roughly 20 received Ad26.COV2.S at low or high dose, single or two shots; a few received placebo; per-sample allocation not given. On day 63 after the first injection, vaccine and placebo recipients gave samples. The donor's status was that of an adult aged 18-55 years in Boston. Points from the study as a whole: CD8+ and CD4+ T cells specific for spike reportedly responded with substantial breadth after vaccination. The study found higher spike-specific TCR breadth in vaccine than placebo recipients. The study found similar non-spike TCR breadth in vaccine and placebo recipients.

Here immunoSEQ multiplex PCR was the method, and the copy in TCRdb shows in-frame clones only, minus some. The sample has about 680,000 clones, more than 70% seen once. The sequence derives from a person aged 18-60 years who received the Ad26.COV2.S COVID-19 vaccine or a placebo. This sequence joins TRBV24-1 and TRBJ2-1, with TRBD1 identical over 8 bases. This specimen was peripheral blood, taken in a trial of Ad26.COV2.S vaccine versus placebo. CDR3 protein: CATSHRGAYNEQFF. CDR3 coding DNA: TGTGCCACCAGCCACAGGGGGGCCTACAATGAGCAGTTCTTC.